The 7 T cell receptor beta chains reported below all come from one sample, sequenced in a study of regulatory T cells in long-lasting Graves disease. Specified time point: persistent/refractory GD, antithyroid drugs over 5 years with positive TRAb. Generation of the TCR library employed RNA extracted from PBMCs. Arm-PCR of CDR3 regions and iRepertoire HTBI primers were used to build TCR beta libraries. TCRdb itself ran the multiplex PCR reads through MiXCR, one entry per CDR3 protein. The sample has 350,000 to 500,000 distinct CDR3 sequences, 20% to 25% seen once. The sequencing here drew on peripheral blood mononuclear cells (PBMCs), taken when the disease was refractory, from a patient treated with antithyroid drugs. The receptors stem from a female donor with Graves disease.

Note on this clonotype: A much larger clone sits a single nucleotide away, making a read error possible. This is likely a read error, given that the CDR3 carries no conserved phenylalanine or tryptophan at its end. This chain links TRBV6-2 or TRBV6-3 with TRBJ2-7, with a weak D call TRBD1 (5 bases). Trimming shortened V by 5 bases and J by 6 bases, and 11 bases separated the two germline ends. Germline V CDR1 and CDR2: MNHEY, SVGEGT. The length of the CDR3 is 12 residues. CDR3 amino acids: CASSPRTSEQYL. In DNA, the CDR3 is TGTGCCAGCAGTCCACGGACATCCGAGCAGTACCTC.

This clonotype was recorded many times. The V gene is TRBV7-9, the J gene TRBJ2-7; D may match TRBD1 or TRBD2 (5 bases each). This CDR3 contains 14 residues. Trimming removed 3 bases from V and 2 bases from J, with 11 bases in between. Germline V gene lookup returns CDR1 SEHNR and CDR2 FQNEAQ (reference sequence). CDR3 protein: CASSFAGATYEQYF. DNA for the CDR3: TGTGCCAGCAGCTTCGCCGGGGCGACCTACGAGCAGTACTTC.

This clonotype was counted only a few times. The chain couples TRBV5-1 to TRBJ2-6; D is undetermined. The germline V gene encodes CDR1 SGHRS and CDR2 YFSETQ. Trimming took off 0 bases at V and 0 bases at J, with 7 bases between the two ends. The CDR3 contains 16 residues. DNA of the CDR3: TGCGCCAGCAGCTTGGACAGCGCCTCTGGGGCCAACGTCCTGACTTTC. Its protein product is CASSLDSASGANVLTF.

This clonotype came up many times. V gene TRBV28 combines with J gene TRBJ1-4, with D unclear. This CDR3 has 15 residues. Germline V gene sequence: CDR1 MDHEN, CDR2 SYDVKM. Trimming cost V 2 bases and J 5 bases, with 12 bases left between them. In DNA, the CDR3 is TGTGCCAGCAGTTTAGACCGGGCGAAGAATGAAAAACTGTTTTTT. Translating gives CASSLDRAKNEKLFF.

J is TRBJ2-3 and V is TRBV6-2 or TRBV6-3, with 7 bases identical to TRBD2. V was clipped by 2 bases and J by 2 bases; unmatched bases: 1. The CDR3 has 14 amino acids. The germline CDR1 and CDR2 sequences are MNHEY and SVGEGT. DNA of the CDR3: TGTGCCAGCAGTTACGGGAGGGCCACAGATACGCAGTATTTT. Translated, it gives CASSYGRATDTQYF.

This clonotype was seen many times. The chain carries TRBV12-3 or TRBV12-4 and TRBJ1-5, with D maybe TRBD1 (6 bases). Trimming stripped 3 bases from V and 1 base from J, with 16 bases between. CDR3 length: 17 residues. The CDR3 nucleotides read TGTGCCAGCAGTTTCCCCAAGGGGGGTTCAAGCAATCAGCCCCAGCATTTT. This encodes CASSFPKGGSSNQPQHF.

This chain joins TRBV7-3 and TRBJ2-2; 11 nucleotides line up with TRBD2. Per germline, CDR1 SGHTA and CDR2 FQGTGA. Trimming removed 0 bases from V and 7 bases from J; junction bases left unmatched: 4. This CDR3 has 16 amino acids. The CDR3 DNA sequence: TGTGCCAGCAGCTTAACGCAGACTAGCGGGATCGGGGAGCTGTTTTTT. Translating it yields CASSLTQTSGIGELFF.